This T cell receptor (beta chain) was documented in a study of blood T cells in healthy people across ages. Study results and caveats: TCR beta diversity per million T cells fell roughly linearly with age.

On this clonotype: What it binds is not known.

Sample-barcoded 5' priming and a J-beta primer mix drove a second PCR of 7 to 11 cycles. Per sample, CDR3-containing paired-end reads numbered at least 2.5 million. TCRdb reprocessed the 5' RACE reads with MiXCR, giving one entry per CDR3 protein. The sample shows around 1,100,000 distinct CDR3 sequences, 35% to 40% of them seen only once. J lost 4 bases, V lost 5 bases, and 4 bases had no gene match. Germline-derived CDR1 and CDR2 are SGHTA and FQGTGA. The CDR3 consists of 16 residues. This TCR was sampled from a man in his late teens or twenties in good health. V and J are TRBV7-3 and TRBJ2-1, with 14 bases aligning to TRBD2. Sequenced: blood. The CDR3 sequence is CASSTGTSGGYNEQFF. The CDR3 bases are TGTGCCAGCAGCACCGGGACTAGCGGGGGATACAATGAGCAGTTCTTC. The variable domain in full, completed from reference TRBV7-3 and TRBJ2-1, reads GAGVSQTPSNKVTEKGKYVELRCDPISGHTALYWYRQSLGQGPEFLIYFQGTGAADDSGLPNDRFFAVRPEGSVSTLKIQRTERGDSAVYLCASSTGTSGGYNEQFFGPGTRLTVL.